This passage covers 25 T cell receptor beta chains from one sample sequenced in a study of cytomegalovirus exposure and HLA in healthy donors. With 60 Vbeta and 13 Jbeta primers, the PCR was carried out. Here immunoSEQ multiplex PCR was the method, and the copy in TCRdb shows in-frame clones only, minus some. The sample carries roughly 150,000 clones, about 80% recorded once. The sequenced sample consisted of PBMCs. These receptors were collected from a man aged 35 to 55 in good health and CMV-seropositive.

The chain is built from TRBV5-1 and TRBJ2-1; 7 bases agree with TRBD2. Unmatched junction bases numbered 6, after V lost 2 bases and J lost 7 bases. The germline V gene encodes CDR1 SGHRS and CDR2 YFSETQ. This CDR3 region has 14 residues. The CDR3 DNA sequence: TGCGCCAGCAGCTTAGGGAGCGGGATAAATGAGCAGTTCTTC. This codes for CASSLGSGINEQFF.

This rearrangement joins TRBV15 to TRBJ2-2; TRBD2 aligns across 7 bases. The germline V gene has CDR1 LNHNV and CDR2 YYDKDF (reference sequence). The length of the CDR3 is 15 residues. The ends lost 1 base at V and 5 bases at J; junction bases unmatched: 4. In DNA, the CDR3 is TGTGCCACCAGCAGAGGCGGGAGTGGTACCGGGGAGCTGTTTTTT. Encoded protein: CATSRGGSGTGELFF.

The chain employs TRBV11-2 and TRBJ2-2; weak D call: TRBD2 (6 bases). CDR3 length: 16 residues. Germline CDR1 reads SGHAT; CDR2 reads FQNNGV. With 5 bases removed from V and 4 bases from J, the gap between germline ends came to 17 bases. This chain's CDR3 is CASSPGSAKGTGELFF. In nucleotides, the CDR3 is TGTGCCAGCAGCCCCGGGAGCGCGAAAGGCACCGGGGAGCTGTTTTTT. Full variable domain (outside the CDR3, taken from reference TRBV11-2 and TRBJ2-2): EAGVAQSPRYKIIEKRQSVAFWCNPISGHATLYWYQQILGQGPKLLIQFQNNGVVDDSQLPKDRFSAERLKGVDSTLKIQPAKLEDSAVYLCASSPGSAKGTGELFFGEGSRLTVL.

This chain joins TRBV5-6 and TRBJ2-6, with D maybe TRBD2 (6 bases). CDR1 is SGHDT and CDR2 is YYEEEE in the germline V gene. The CDR3 contains 16 residues. Deletions cut 5 bases from V and 5 bases from J, with 17 bases between. CDR3 DNA sequence: TGTGCCAGCAGTTCCTACGGGGGAGGCTGGGCCAACGTCCTGACTTTC. This gives the protein CASSSYGGGWANVLTF.

On this clone itself: One end of the junction varies from germline; a read error may be responsible. This rearrangement joins TRBV13 to TRBJ2-4, with 14 nucleotides matching TRBD2. The CDR3 extends over 17 amino acids. CDR1 and CDR2 (germline): PRHDT, FYEKMQ (reference sequence). This chain's CDR3 is CASSFSGTSGSQNSQYF. In DNA form, the CDR3 reads TGTGCCAGCAGCTTTTCCGGGACTAGCGGGAGCCAAAACAGTCAGTACTTC.

The rearrangement links TRBV18 to TRBJ2-7, with 9 positions matching TRBD2. The J segment lost 2 bases and the V segment lost 6 bases, leaving 5 bases of the junction unmatched. The CDR3 length is 14 residues. The germline V gene has CDR1 KGHSH and CDR2 LQKENI. CDR3 DNA: TGTGCCAGCTCCCTAGCGGGATCGGCCTACGAGCAGTACTTC. Protein product: CASSLAGSAYEQYF.

This rearrangement joins TRBV14 to TRBJ2-1; 16 positions match TRBD2. Germline loops: CDR1 SGHDN, CDR2 FVKESK. The CDR3 has 18 amino acids. V lost 3 bases to trimming and J lost 8 bases; unmatched junction nucleotides: 10. For the CDR3, the DNA is TGTGCCAGCAGCCACACCCCGGGACTAGCGGGAGGGCCGTATGAGCAGTTCTTC. Translation gives CASSHTPGLAGGPYEQFF.

The J gene is TRBJ2-1, the V gene TRBV21-1; TRBD2 is taken as the D call from the table, unchecked against the DNA. TRBV21-1 has pseudogene status. The CDR3 totals 19 residues. This CDR3 reads CASSKPPPSSGRALNEQFF. Written as DNA, the CDR3 is TGTGCCAGCAGCAAACCCCCCCCCTCTAGCGGGAGGGCCTTGAATGAGCAGTTCTTC.

This chain connects TRBV7-2 to TRBJ1-1; D may be TRBD1 (6 bases). The CDR3 totals 13 residues. Germline loops: CDR1 SGHTA, CDR2 FQGNSA. The V gene lost 8 bases and the J gene lost 1 base, with 11 bases spanning the gap. DNA for the CDR3: TGTGCCAGCGTCCCCAGGGGGAACACTGAAGCTTTCTTT. Its translation is CASVPRGNTEAFF.

The chain has TRBV28 and TRBJ1-5, with D maybe TRBD1 (5 bases). Trimming shortened V by 3 bases and J by 7 bases, and 19 bases separated the two germline ends. The CDR3 is 16 residues long. Germline V gene lookup returns CDR1 MDHEN and CDR2 SYDVKM. The CDR3 DNA reads as TGTGCCAGCAGTTTGGTAGTAGACAGACAAGGACAGCCCCAGCATTTT. Protein: CASSLVVDRQGQPQHF.

The CDR3 protein is CASNPPGTGAYEQYF. The CDR3, as DNA: TGTGCCAGCAATCCCCCCGGAACAGGGGCCTACGAGCAGTACTTC. The chain carries TRBV6-1 and TRBJ2-5, with 7 bases fitting TRBD1. The J call could be wrong; TRBJ2-7 is a better fit for the DNA end. Germline CDR1 reads MNHNS; CDR2 reads SASEGT. CDR3 length: 15 residues.

The V gene is TRBV6-4, the J gene TRBJ2-2; D is unclear. The CDR3 spans 13 residues. Germline CDR1 is MRHNA and CDR2 is SNTAGT. Deletions cut 0 bases from V and 6 bases from J, with 5 bases between. CDR3 loop: CASSDSSAGELFF. In DNA, the CDR3 is TGTGCCAGCAGTGACTCGAGCGCCGGGGAGCTGTTTTTT.

The chain is built from TRBV7-8 and TRBJ2-5, with 8 bases identical to TRBD2. The CDR3 contains 17 residues. Germline CDR1 SGHVS, CDR2 FQNEAQ. V was pared by 5 bases and J by 6 bases, with 17 bases of the junction left unmatched. The chain's CDR3 is CASSPFPQREGEQTQYF. The CDR3 DNA reads as TGTGCCAGCAGCCCCTTCCCCCAACGGGAGGGTGAACAGACCCAGTACTTC. Drawing the rest from reference TRBV7-8 and TRBJ2-5, the complete variable domain is GAGVSQSPRYKVAKRGQDVALRCDPISGHVSLFWYQQALGQGPEFLTYFQNEAQLDKSGLPSDRFFAERPEGSVSTLKIQRTQQEDSAVYLCASSPFPQREGEQTQYFGPGTRLLVL.

This clone appeared a few times. The chain uses TRBV14 and TRBJ2-5, with D possibly matching TRBD2 (6 bases). Germline values: CDR1 SGHDN, CDR2 FVKESK. This CDR3 has 15 amino acids. Trimming stripped 4 bases from V and 2 bases from J, with 14 bases between. This chain's CDR3 is CASSRMPGRQETQYF. CDR3 bases: TGTGCCAGCAGCCGTATGCCCGGGAGACAAGAGACCCAGTACTTC.

The chain employs TRBV29-1 and TRBJ2-1; D is unresolved. This CDR3 contains 13 residues. V was cut by 3 bases and J by 5 bases, with 11 bases left in between. Per the germline V gene, CDR1 is SQVTM and CDR2 is ANQGSEA. CDR3 DNA sequence: TGCAGCGTTGATGGGCAGGATGACAATGAGCAGTTCTTC. Its translation is CSVDGQDDNEQFF.

The chain combines TRBV5-4 with TRBJ1-2, with a weak D call TRBD1 (5 bases). Germline loops: CDR1 SGHNT, CDR2 YYREEE (reference sequence). CDR3 size: 12 residues. The V end lost 4 bases, the J end lost 8 bases, and 12 bases lay between the germline ends. CDR3 in DNA: TGTGCCAGCAGCGAAGGGGAACGAGGCTACACCTTC. Protein: CASSEGERGYTF. Looking up the rest from reference TRBV5-4 and TRBJ1-2 gives the full variable domain: ETGVTQSPTHLIKTRGQQVTLRCSSQSGHNTVSWYQQALGQGPQFIFQYYREEENGRGNFPPRFSGLQFPNYSSELNVNALELDDSALYLCASSEGERGYTFGSGTRLTVV.

CDR3 sequence (DNA): TGTGCCAGCAGCCCCACGGGGGCAGATACGCAGTATTTT. Translating it yields CASSPTGADTQYF. V gene TRBV7-8 combines with J gene TRBJ2-3; D perhaps matches TRBD2 (6 bases). The CDR3 sequence is 13 residues long. Per the germline V gene, CDR1 is SGHVS and CDR2 is FQNEAQ. V was pared by 5 bases and J by 4 bases, with 10 bases between.

V and J are TRBV2 and TRBJ1-2; D might be TRBD1 (5 bases). This CDR3 is built from 14 residues. Germline lookup yields CDR1 SNHLY and CDR2 FYNNEI. V lost 0 bases, J lost 4 bases, and 9 bases lay in between. For the CDR3, the DNA is TGTGCCAGCAGTGAAGCGCCCCAGGGCTATGGCTACACCTTC. It specifies CASSEAPQGYGYTF.

The chain links TRBV11-2 to TRBJ2-1; TRBD1 matches at 7 bases. Germline V gene sequence: CDR1 SGHAT, CDR2 FQNNGV. The CDR3 consists of 16 residues. Trimming at V came to 5 bases and at J to 1 base, leaving 8 bases not matched to a gene. CDR3 region: CASSPLTGISYNEQFF. The CDR3 region has the DNA TGTGCCAGCAGCCCCTTGACAGGGATTTCCTACAATGAGCAGTTCTTC.

This clone was seen only a few times. The chain combines TRBV4-2 with TRBJ2-7; D is uncertain. CDR1 and CDR2 (germline): LGHNA, YNFKEQ. The V gene lost 1 base and the J gene lost 7 bases, with 5 bases spanning the gap. CDR3 size: 11 residues. This CDR3 reads CASSQGLEQYF. The CDR3 nucleotides are TGTGCCAGCAGCCAAGGGCTGGAGCAGTACTTC.

V is TRBV27 and J is TRBJ2-3; 14 bases line up with TRBD2. The CDR3 extends over 15 amino acids. CDR1 is MNHEY, CDR2 SMNVEV, per germline (reference sequence). The V gene end was trimmed by 5 bases and the J gene end by 7 bases; junction bases not matched to a gene: 5. The CDR3 here is CASSPGTSGRNTQYF. CDR3 bases: TGTGCCAGCAGTCCCGGGACTAGCGGGAGAAATACGCAGTATTTT.

This clone was observed a single time. This chain joins TRBV18 and TRBJ2-7; D is possibly TRBD2 (6 bases). V gave up 3 bases and J gave up 7 bases, with 13 bases separating them. CDR1 and CDR2 from the germline V gene are KGHSH and LQKENI. The CDR3 sequence is 13 residues long. The CDR3 DNA reads TGTGCCAGCTCACCCGGGCAGGCGGGGGAGCAGTACTTC. Its protein is CASSPGQAGEQYF.

Only a few counts were recorded for this clone. This chain joins TRBV6-5 and TRBJ2-1, with D maybe TRBD2 (5 bases). This CDR3 has 13 amino acids. Germline V gives CDR1 MNHEY, CDR2 SVGAGI. Trimming removed 6 bases from V and 3 bases from J, with 9 bases in between. The CDR3 sequence: CASSLRDYNEQFF. Here the CDR3 DNA reads TGTGCCAGCAGCCTACGGGACTACAATGAGCAGTTCTTC.

The chain recombines TRBV2 with TRBJ2-1, with 14 bases fitting TRBD2. From germline, CDR1 is SNHLY and CDR2 FYNNEI. This CDR3 is built from 17 residues. Trimming took 5 bases from V and 3 from J; bases not matched to a gene: 6. The CDR3 is CASSKAGTSGSYNEQFF. CDR3 nucleotide sequence: TGTGCCAGCAGTAAGGCCGGGACTAGCGGGAGCTACAATGAGCAGTTCTTC.

This chain links TRBV11-2 with TRBJ2-1, with 7 bases aligning to TRBD1. CDR1 is SGHAT and CDR2 is FQNNGV in the germline V gene. The V gene end was trimmed by 5 bases and the J gene end by 4 bases; junction bases not matched to a gene: 11. The CDR3 has 16 amino acids. The CDR3 sequence is CASSPEGATRYNEQFF. The DNA of the CDR3 is TGTGCCAGCAGCCCTGAGGGGGCCACAAGGTACAATGAGCAGTTCTTC.